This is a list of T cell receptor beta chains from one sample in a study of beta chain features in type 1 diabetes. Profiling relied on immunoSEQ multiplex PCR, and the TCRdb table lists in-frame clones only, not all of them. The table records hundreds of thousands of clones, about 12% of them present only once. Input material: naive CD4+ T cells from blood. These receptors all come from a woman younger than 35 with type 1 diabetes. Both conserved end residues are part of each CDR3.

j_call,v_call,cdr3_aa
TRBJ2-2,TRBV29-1,CSVETDRGFAGELFF
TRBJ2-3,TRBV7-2,CASSQTSGPSREYF
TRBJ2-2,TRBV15,CATHSSNTGELFF
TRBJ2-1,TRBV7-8,CASSLRGAGLTSGTIEEFF
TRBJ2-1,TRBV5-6,CASSVGLAGVGSYNEQFF
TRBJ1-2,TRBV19,CASSTAGQEIYGYTF
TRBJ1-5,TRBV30,CAWSEGGTSNQPQHF
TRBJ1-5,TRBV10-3,CAISGQGTSQPQHF
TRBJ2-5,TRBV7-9,CASSLPNQETQYF
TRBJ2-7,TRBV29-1,CSVGGTLTYEQYF
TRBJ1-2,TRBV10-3,CAILSRDRGWDGYTF
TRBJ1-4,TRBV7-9,CASSLGDRKNLFF